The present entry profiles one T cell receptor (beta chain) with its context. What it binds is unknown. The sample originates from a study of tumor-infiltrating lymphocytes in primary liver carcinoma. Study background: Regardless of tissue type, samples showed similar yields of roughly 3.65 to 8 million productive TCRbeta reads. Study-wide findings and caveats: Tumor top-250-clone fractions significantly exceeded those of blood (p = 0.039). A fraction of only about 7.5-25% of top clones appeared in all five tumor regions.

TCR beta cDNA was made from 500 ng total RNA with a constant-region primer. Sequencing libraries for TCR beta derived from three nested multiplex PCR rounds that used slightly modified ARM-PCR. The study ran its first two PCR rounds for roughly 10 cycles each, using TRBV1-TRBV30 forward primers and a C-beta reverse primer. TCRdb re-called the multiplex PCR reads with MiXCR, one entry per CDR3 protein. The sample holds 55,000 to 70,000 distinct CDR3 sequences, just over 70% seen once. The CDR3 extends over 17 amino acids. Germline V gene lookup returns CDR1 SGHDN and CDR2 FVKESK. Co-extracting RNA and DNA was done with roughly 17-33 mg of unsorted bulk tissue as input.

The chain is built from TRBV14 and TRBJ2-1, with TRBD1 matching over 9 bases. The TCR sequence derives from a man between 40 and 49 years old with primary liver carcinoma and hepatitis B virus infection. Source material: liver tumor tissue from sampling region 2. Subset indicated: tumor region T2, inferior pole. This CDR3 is CISSQEGQGTGYNEQFF. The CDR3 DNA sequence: TGTATCAGCAGCCAAGAGGGTCAGGGGACAGGGTACAATGAGCAGTTCTTC.